The sequence of this TCR beta chain was determined in a study of tumor and adjacent non-tumor tissue in lung cancer (dated 2018 in TCRdb). As for the study more broadly: By cancer type, the cohort comprised eleven to twelve adenocarcinoma patients, 2 squamous cell carcinoma patients and 1 small cell lung cancer patient. Among the approximately 15 patients, ages ranged from about 31 to 80 years, roughly ten were men and 5 were women, and disease was TNM stage I to III. A total of some 130 million productive TCRbeta reads were generated by sequencing, corresponding to an average of approximately 4 million reads per sample. Using bulk TCRbeta repertoires from roughly 14 lung cancer patients, the study set lung tumor tissue side by side with matched distant non-tumor lung tissue. TCRbeta CDR3 sequencing was performed on roughly 27 paired specimens, with one tumor sample and one normal lung sample collected per patient.

RNA was isolated from bulk unsorted tissue, and RNA quality was assessed with a NanoDrop ND-1000 and an Agilent 2100. The donors were newly diagnosed lung cancer patients admitted for thoracic surgery in China from August to November 2014 who had not received prior chemotherapy. Patients with previous radiotherapy or chemotherapy, or with another concurrent cancer, were excluded from the study. Surgical tissue pieces of roughly 1-2 cm3 were preserved in RNAlater solution and stored at -80 °C until use. Its CDR3 holds 15 amino acids, cysteine through phenylalanine. Of all the DNA, just the CDR3 is kept, 45 bases in frame from base 1. CDR1 and CDR2 are drawn from the germline V gene: MNHNS, SASEGT. Between the V and J ends, shortened by 3 bases and 13 bases respectively, the junction contains 21 bases. Regarding this clonotype: Which antigen it targets is not known. Base qualities are not at hand, and no much larger clone is one base apart.

To prepare the library, multiplex PCR was applied. This sample was sequenced with an Illumina HiSeq 2500. TCRbeta libraries were built by three rounds of nested PCR using primers (Table S4), following protocols modified from ARM-PCR. Before sequencing, PCR products of 200-500 bp were excised from the gel and purified with the QIAquick gel extraction kit. On the study's bioinformatics: Reads were cleaned using Trimmomatic, were merged into complete CDR3 sequences using FLASH, and were assigned to V(D)J germline segments using MiTCR. Clonal diversity was calculated as the inverse Simpson's index using VDJtools. Productive reads were defined as in-frame sequences without a premature stop codon. TCRdb reworked the public reads: Q25 trimming with fastp, MiXCR clone assembly, productive beta chains retained. A single entry per CDR3 protein holds the most common genes and DNA from its merged rows. TCRdb, not the authors, supplied the V and J calls. Counted in this sample were 100,000 to 150,000 distinct CDR3 sequences; approximately 66% of them appeared once. The ten largest clones represent roughly 13% of the sample.

On the study overall, not on this receptor specifically: Neither the sequencing platform nor unique molecular identifiers are mentioned in the methods. Tumor tissue showed significantly higher TCR diversity (inverse Simpson) than normal lung tissue, at around 450 vs 150 (P = 0.0075, Mann-Whitney U test). Peripheral blood was not sequenced, so blood TCRbeta repertoires were not examined in the lung cancer patients of the study. Only around 16 patients were in the cohort, and the authors stated that larger samples and more detailed clinical data are needed. The top 100 clones made up a significantly larger cumulative share of the repertoire in normal lung than in tumor tissue. TCR diversity was significantly higher in younger patients, and higher tumor TCR diversity was associated with shorter overall and disease-free survival.

The receptor chain draws on TRBV6-1 and TRBJ2-2, with no reliable assignment of the D segment. The sequence was collected from a man between 25 and 39 years old with non-small cell lung cancer. Material: lung tumor tissue. The CDR3 protein is CASSDIGTYGPRLFF. The nucleotide sequence reads as follows: TGTGCCAGCAGTGACATCGGTACATACGGCCCTCGGCTGTTTTTT.